The T cell receptor (beta chain) under discussion was sequenced for a study of CD8 T cells in ankylosing spondylitis. Findings and caveats of the study: In synovial fluid and blood from reactive arthritis, some motif variants were previously reported. Seven to nine highly homologous variants made up a TCR beta motif that seemed to typify ankylosing spondylitis blood. Clones linked to disease were reported to show significant enrichment in matched ankylosing spondylitis synovial fluid.

A few counts support this clonotype. Antigen specificity is unknown. Preparation of TCR beta libraries was done by quantitative 5'-RACE with molecular barcodes. One entry per CDR3 protein, called by TCRdb with MiXCR from the 5' RACE reads. The table shows just under 550,000 distinct CDR3 sequences, with approximately 12% occurring only once. Sequencing used blood, either unsorted or a sorted T cell fraction (not recorded which). The TCR comes from a male donor with ankylosing spondylitis.

The CDR3 DNA follows: TGTGCCAGCAGCCAGGAGGGACAGGGATCCTACGAGCAGTACTTC. Translation: CASSQEGQGSYEQYF. The chain recombines TRBV4-2 with TRBJ2-7; 9 nucleotides agree with TRBD1. Germline V lookup: CDR1 LGHNA, CDR2 YNFKEQ. V shed 3 bases, J shed 1 base, and the junction held 4 bases outside the gene matches. This CDR3 comprises 15 residues.